The 9 T cell receptor beta chains reported below all come from one sample, sequenced in a study of shared clonotypes between healthy human individuals. TCRdb's table, derived via immunoSEQ multiplex PCR, lists solely in-frame clones and lacks some. The data contain 1,100,000 or so clones, 78% of them singletons. Input material: memory CD4+ T cells from PBMCs. As to subset: CD45RA-negative fraction. These receptors were taken from a man younger than 30 in good health. Some clones in this sample may be carry-over from other donors' samples.

The sample holds one count of this clone. The chain couples TRBV9 to TRBJ2-1; D possibly corresponds to TRBD2 (6 bases). Germline V lookup: CDR1 SGDLS, CDR2 YYNGEE. The CDR3 runs 15 residues. V lost 3 bases, J lost 2 bases, and 12 bases lay in between. CDR3 coding DNA: TGTGCCAGCAGCGGAACCGGGACTCCCTACAATGAGCAGTTCTTC. Its translation: CASSGTGTPYNEQFF.

In this sample, this clone turned up a few times. V is TRBV7-9 and J is TRBJ2-5; 8 nucleotides agree with TRBD2. The trim removed 5 bases at V and 1 base at J, leaving 6 bases unmatched. Germline V CDR1 and CDR2: SEHNR, FQNEAQ (reference sequence). This CDR3 has 15 amino acids. The chain's CDR3 is CASSLGGGIQETQYF. CDR3 in DNA: TGTGCCAGCAGCCTCGGCGGGGGGATCCAAGAGACCCAGTACTTC. The variable domain in full, completed from reference TRBV7-9 and TRBJ2-5, reads DTGVSQNPRHKITKRGQNVTFRCDPISEHNRLYWYRQTLGQGPEFLTYFQNEAQLEKSRLLSDRFSAERPKGSFSTLEIQRTEQGDSAMYLCASSLGGGIQETQYFGPGTRLLVL.

The rearrangement uses TRBV28 and TRBJ2-2; the D is unclear. Trimming left V 3 bases short and J 1 base short, with 9 bases between. Germline CDR1 is MDHEN and CDR2 is SYDVKM. The CDR3 is made up of 15 amino acids. The CDR3, as DNA: TGTGCCAGCAGTTTGTACAGAAGGAACACCGGGGAGCTGTTTTTT. Protein product: CASSLYRRNTGELFF.

The chain joins TRBV11-2 to TRBJ2-3; D gene uncertain. V gave up 3 bases and J gave up 4 bases, with 14 bases separating them. Germline V gene data show CDR1 as SGHAT and CDR2 as FQNNGV. The CDR3 has 15 residues. In DNA form, the CDR3 reads TGTGCCAGCAGCTTTAAGGGATATCGGCCAGATACGCAGTATTTT. This translates into CASSFKGYRPDTQYF.

The rearrangement links TRBV9 to TRBJ1-3; D unresolved. Looked up from germline, CDR1 is SGDLS and CDR2 is YYNGEE. V was cut by 0 bases and J by 6 bases, with 10 bases left in between. There are 14 residues in the CDR3. The CDR3 sequence: CASSVEQWENTIYF. The CDR3 DNA reads as TGTGCCAGCAGCGTAGAACAGTGGGAAAACACCATATATTTT. Full variable domain (outside the CDR3, taken from reference TRBV9 and TRBJ1-3): DSGVTQTPKHLITATGQRVTLRCSPRSGDLSVYWYQQSLDQGLQFLIQYYNGEERAKGNILERFSAQQFPDLHSELNLSSLELGDSALYFCASSVEQWENTIYFGEGSWLTVV.

V is TRBV27 and J is TRBJ1-2, with 10 bases that match TRBD1. Per the germline V gene, CDR1 is MNHEY and CDR2 is SMNVEV (reference sequence). V lost 6 bases and J lost 7; bases outside the gene matches: 11. CDR3 length: 15 amino acids. In DNA, the CDR3 is TGTGCCAGCAGCGACGACAGGGGGCAGGTGGGTGGCTACACCTTC. Its translation is CASSDDRGQVGGYTF.

This clone was seen just once. This rearrangement joins TRBV7-6 to TRBJ1-2, with 9 nucleotides matching TRBD1. Looked up from germline, CDR1 is SGHVS and CDR2 is FNYEAQ. This CDR3 spans 15 amino acids. The trim removed 5 bases at V and 7 bases at J, leaving 11 bases unmatched. The CDR3 DNA reads as TGTGCCAGCAGCCTGGGACAGGGTAGATCAGGTGGCTACACCTTC. Residues: CASSLGQGRSGGYTF.

This chain links TRBV28 with TRBJ1-1; D gene uncertain. The CDR3 totals 14 residues. The ends were cut back, 2 bases at V and 1 base at J, with 8 bases in the middle. The germline V gene encodes CDR1 MDHEN and CDR2 SYDVKM. The CDR3 region is CASSLISWNTEAFF. CDR3 sequence (DNA): TGTGCCAGCAGTTTAATATCGTGGAACACTGAAGCTTTCTTT.

The chain uses TRBV6-1 and TRBJ1-5; D remains unclear. CDR1 and CDR2 from the germline V gene are MNHNS and SASEGT. Trimming shortened V by 10 bases and J by 0 bases, and 7 bases separated the two germline ends. The CDR3 is 12 residues long. For the CDR3, the DNA is TGTGCCACCGTAAATAGCAATCAGCCCCAGCATTTT. Its translation is CATVNSNQPQHF.